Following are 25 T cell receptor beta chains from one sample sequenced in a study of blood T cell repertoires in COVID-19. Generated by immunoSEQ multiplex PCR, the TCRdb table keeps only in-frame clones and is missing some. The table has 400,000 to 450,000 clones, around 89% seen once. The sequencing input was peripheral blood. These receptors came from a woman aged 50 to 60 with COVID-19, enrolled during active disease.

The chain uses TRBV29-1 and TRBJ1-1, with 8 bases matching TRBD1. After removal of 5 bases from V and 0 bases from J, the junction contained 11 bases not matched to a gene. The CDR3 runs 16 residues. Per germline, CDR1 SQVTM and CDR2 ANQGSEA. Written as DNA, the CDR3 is TGCAGCGTTAAGGACAGGGTAAGAGGTTTGAACACTGAAGCTTTCTTT. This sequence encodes CSVKDRVRGLNTEAFF.

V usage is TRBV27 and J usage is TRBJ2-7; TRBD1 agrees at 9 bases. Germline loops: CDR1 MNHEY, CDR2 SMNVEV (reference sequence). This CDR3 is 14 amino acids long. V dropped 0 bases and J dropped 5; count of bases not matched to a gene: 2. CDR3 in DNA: TGTGCCAGCAGTTTATCGGGACAGGGAAACGAGCAGTACTTC. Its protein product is CASSLSGQGNEQYF.

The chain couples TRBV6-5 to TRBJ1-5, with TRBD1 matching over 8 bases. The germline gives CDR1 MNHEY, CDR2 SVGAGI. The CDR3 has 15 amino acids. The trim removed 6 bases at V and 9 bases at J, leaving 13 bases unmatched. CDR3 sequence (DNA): TGTGCCAGCAGGGACAGGGACTGGAAGTTTCGGCCCCAGCATTTT. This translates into CASRDRDWKFRPQHF.

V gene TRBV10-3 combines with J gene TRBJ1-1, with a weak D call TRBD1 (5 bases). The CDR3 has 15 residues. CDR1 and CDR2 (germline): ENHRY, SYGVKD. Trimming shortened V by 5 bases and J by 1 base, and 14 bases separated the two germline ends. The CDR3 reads CAISKPGLRNTEAFF. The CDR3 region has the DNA TGTGCCATCAGTAAACCGGGACTCCGGAACACTGAAGCTTTCTTT.

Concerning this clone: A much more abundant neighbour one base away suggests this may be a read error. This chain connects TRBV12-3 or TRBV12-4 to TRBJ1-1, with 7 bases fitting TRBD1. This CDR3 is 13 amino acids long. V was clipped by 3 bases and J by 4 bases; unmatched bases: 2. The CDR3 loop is CASSLGQLTEAFF. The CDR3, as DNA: TGTGCCAGCAGTTTGGGACAGCTCACTGAAGCTTTCTTT.

The CDR3 sequence: CASSSESRANVLTF. The CDR3 DNA sequence: TGCGCCAGCAGCTCCGAGTCGCGGGCCAACGTCCTGACTTTC. The V and J genes are TRBV5-1 and TRBJ2-6, with no clear D. Germline CDR1 reads SGHRS; CDR2 reads YFSETQ. The CDR3 covers 14 residues. Trimming removed 3 bases at V and 5 bases at J, with 9 bases between.

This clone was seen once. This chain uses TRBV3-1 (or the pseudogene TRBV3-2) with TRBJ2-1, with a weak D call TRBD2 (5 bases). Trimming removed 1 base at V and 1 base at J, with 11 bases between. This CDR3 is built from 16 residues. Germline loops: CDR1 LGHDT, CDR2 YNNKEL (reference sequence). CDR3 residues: CASSQGNLASYNEQFF. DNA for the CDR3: TGTGCCAGCAGCCAAGGTAACCTAGCATCCTACAATGAGCAGTTCTTC.

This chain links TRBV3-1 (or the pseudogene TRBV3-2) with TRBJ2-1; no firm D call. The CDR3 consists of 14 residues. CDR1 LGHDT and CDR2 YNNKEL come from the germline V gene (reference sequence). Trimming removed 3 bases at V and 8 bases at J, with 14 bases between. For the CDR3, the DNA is TGTGCCAGCAGCCAGGGCAGTGGAAAGGATGAGCAGTTCTTC. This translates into CASSQGSGKDEQFF.

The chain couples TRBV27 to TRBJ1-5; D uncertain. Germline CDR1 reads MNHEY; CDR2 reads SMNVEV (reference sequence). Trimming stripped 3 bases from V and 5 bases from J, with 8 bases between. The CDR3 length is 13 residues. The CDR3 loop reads CASSFAGYQPQHF. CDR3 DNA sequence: TGTGCCAGCAGTTTTGCGGGGTATCAGCCCCAGCATTTT.

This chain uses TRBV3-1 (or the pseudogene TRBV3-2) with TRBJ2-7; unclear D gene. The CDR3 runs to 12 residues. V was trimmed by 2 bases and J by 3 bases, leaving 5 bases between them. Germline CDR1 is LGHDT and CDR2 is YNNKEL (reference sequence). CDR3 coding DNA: TGTGCCAGCAGCCAAAGAGGCTACGAGCAGTACTTC. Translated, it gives CASSQRGYEQYF.

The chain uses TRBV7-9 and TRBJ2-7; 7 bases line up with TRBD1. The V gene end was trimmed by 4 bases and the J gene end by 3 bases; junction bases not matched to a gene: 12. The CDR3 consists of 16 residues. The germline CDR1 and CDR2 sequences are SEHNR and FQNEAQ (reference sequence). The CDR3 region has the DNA TGTGCCAGCAGCTCGATTGATCGGGACAGCCACTACGAGCAGTACTTC. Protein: CASSSIDRDSHYEQYF.

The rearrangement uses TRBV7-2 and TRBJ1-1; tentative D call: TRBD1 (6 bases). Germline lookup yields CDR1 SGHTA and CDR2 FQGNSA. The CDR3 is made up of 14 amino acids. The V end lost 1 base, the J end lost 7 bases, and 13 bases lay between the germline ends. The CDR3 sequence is CASSLDLTGGEAFF. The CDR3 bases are TGTGCCAGCAGCTTAGATTTGACAGGCGGTGAAGCTTTCTTT.

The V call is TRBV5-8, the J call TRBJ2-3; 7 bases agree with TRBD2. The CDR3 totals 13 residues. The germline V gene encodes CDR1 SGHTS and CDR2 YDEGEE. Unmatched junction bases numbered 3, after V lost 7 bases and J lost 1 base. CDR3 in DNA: TGTGCCAGCCGGGGGGTCGGCACAGATACGCAGTATTTT. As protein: CASRGVGTDTQYF.

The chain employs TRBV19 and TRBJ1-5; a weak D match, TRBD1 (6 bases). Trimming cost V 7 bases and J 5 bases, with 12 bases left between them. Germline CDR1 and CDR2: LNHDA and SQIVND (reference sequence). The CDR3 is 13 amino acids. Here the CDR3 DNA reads TGTGCCAGTAACCGGGACAACTATCAGCCCCAGCATTTT. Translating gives CASNRDNYQPQHF.

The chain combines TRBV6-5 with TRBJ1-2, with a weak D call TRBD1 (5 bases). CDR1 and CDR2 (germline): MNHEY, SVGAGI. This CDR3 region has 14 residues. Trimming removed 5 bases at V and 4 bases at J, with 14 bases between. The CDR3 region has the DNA TGTGCCAGCAGTCCATTGGGGGGGGTCTATGGCTACACCTTC. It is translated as CASSPLGGVYGYTF.

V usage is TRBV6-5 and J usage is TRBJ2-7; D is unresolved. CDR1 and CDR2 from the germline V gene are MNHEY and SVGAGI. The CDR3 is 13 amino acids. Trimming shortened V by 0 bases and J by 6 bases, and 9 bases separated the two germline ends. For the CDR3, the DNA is TGTGCCAGCAGTTACTCGTCACGGAGCGAGCAGTACTTC. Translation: CASSYSSRSEQYF.

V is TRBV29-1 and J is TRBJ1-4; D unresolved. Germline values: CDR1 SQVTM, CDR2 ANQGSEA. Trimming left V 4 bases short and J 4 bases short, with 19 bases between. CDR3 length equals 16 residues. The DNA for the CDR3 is TGCAGCGTTGCGGCGACACCCTACCTGCATAATGAAAAACTGTTTTTT. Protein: CSVAATPYLHNEKLFF.

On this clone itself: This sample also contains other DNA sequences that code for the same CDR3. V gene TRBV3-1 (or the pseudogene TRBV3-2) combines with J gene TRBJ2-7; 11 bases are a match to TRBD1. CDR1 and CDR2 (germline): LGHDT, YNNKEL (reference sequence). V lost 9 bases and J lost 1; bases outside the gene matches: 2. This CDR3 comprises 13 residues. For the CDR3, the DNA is TGTGCCAGTGGGACAGGGGGTTCCTACGAGCAGTACTTC. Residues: CASGTGGSYEQYF.

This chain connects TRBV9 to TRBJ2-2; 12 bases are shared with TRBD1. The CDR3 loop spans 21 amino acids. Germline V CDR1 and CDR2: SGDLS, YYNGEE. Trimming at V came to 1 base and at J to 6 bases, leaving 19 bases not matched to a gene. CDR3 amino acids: CASSVPQYRQGQGASAGELFF. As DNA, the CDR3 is TGTGCCAGCAGCGTACCACAGTACCGCCAGGGACAGGGGGCGTCGGCCGGGGAGCTGTTTTTT.

The CDR3 nucleotides read TGCAGTGCTAGTTCCCTAGCGGGGTCAGGGGATACGCAGTATTTT. Protein: CSASSLAGSGDTQYF. The chain combines TRBV20-1 with TRBJ2-3, with TRBD2 matching over 9 bases. The CDR3 is 15 amino acids. The junction had 10 bases not matched to a gene; V was cut back by 3 bases and J by 6 bases. The germline CDR1 and CDR2 sequences are DFQATT and SNEGSKA (reference sequence).

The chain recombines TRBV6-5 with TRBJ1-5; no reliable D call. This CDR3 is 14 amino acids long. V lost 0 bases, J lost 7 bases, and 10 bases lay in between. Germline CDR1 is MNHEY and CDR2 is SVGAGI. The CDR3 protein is CASSYSVSRQPQHF. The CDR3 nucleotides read TGTGCCAGCAGTTACTCGGTCTCTAGACAGCCCCAGCATTTT.

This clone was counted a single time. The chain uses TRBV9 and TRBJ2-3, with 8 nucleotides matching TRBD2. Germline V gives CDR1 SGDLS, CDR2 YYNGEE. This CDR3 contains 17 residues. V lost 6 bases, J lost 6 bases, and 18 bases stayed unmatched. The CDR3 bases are TGTGCCAGCAACTTAGAGGTAGGAGCGGGGGAGGCGGATACGCAGTATTTT. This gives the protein CASNLEVGAGEADTQYF.

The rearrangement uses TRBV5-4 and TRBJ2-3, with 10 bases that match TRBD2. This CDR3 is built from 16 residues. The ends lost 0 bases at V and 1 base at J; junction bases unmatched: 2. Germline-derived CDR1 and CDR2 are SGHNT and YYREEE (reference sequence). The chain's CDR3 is CASSLGAGGRTDTQYF. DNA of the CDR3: TGTGCCAGCAGCTTGGGAGCGGGGGGGCGCACAGATACGCAGTATTTT.

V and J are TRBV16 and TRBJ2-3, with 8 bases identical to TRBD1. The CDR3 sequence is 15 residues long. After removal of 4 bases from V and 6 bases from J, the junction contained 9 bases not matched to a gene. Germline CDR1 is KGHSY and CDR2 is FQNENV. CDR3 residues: CASSPRGRGPDTQYF. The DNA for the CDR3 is TGTGCCAGCAGCCCCCGGGGCAGGGGGCCGGATACGCAGTATTTT.

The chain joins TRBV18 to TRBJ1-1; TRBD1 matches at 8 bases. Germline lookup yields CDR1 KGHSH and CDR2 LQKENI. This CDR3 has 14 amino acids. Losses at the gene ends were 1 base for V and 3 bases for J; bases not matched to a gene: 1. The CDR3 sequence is CASSPLQGDTEAFF. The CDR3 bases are TGTGCCAGCTCACCACTACAGGGGGACACTGAAGCTTTCTTT.